This TCR beta chain was recovered during a study of T-cell memory formation after mild COVID-19. Study-level results: Whereas later expanders leaned CD4+, clones contracting day 15 to 85 showed a balanced CD4/CD8 makeup.

The junction had 13 bases not matched to a gene; V was cut back by 6 bases and J by 11 bases. This CDR3 spans 14 amino acids. Notes on this clonotype: As yet, its antigen is unknown.

Sample barcodes and UMIs were carried by the TCR alpha and TCR beta cDNA libraries that 5'RACE generated with constant-segment primers. A single record per CDR3 protein comes from TCRdb applying MiXCR to the 5' RACE reads. The data hold 550,000 to 650,000 distinct CDR3 sequences, with around a sixth observed a single time. This chain connects TRBV12-3 or TRBV12-4 to TRBJ2-3, with 8 bases matching TRBD2. The sequence was obtained from an adult woman who had mild COVID-19 (a few samples of this study predate the infection). Cell type and time point are not known. The sample comprised PBMCs or a T cell subset sorted from them (not recorded which). The CDR3 loop reads CASRPERLSGRQYF. CDR3 coding DNA: TGTGCCAGCAGGCCGGAAAGGTTGAGCGGGAGGCAGTATTTT.